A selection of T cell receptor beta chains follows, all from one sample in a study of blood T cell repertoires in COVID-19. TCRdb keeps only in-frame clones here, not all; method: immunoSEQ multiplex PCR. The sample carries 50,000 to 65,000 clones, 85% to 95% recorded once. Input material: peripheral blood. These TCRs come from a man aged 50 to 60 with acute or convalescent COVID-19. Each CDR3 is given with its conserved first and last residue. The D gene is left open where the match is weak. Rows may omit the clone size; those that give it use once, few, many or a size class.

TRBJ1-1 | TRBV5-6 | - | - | TGTGCCAGCAGCTGGAGACAGCAGAACACTGAAGCTTTCTTT | CASSWRQQNTEAFF
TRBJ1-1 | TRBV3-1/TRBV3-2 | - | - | TGTGCCAGCAGCCACACAGATCAGAACACTGAAGCTTTCTTT | CASSHTDQNTEAFF
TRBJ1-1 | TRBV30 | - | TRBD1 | TGTGCCTGGAGGAGGACAGGGCACACTGAAGCTTTCTTT | CAWRRTGHTEAFF
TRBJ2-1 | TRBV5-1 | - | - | TGCGCCAGCAGCCCCGGCCAGGGGGGATACAATGAGCAGTTCTTC | CASSPGQGGYNEQFF
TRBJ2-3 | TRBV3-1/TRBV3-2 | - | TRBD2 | TGTGCCAGCAGCCCTTTAGCGGGGCGCTCCACAGATACGCAGTATTTT | CASSPLAGRSTDTQYF
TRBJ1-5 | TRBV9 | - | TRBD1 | TGTGCCAGCAGCACCGCGGACAGGGAGTATAGCAATCAGCCCCAGCATTTT | CASSTADREYSNQPQHF
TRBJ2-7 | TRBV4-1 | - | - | TGCGCCAGCAGCCAGCCCCCGGGACTGGGGCCTTACGAGCAGTACTTC | CASSQPPGLGPYEQYF
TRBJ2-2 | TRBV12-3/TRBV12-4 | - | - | TGTGCCAGCAGCTCGGACATCAGGCGGCTGTTTTTT | CASSSDIRRLFF
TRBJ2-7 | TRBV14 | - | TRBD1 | TGTGCCAGCAGCCCTTCCAGGGGGCTTCAGTACTTC | CASSPSRGLQYF
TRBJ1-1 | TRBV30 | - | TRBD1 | TGTGCCTGTTTGACAGGGGCGCCTGAAGCTTTCTTT | CACLTGAPEAFF
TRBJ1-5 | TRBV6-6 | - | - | TGTGCCGCCGACGGGACGGCAGGGGTCAATCAGCCCCAGCATTTT | CAADGTAGVNQPQHF
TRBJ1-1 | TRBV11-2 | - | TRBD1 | TGTGCCAGCAGCTTACTGACAGGGAGCATGAACACTGAAGCTTTCTTT | CASSLLTGSMNTEAFF
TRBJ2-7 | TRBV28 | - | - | TGTGCCAGCAGTTTTACCCATGGCATCTACGAGCAGTACTTC | CASSFTHGIYEQYF
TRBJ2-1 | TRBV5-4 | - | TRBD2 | TGTGCCAGCAGCCGAATGAGCGGGGGTGGGAGCTCCTACAATGAGCAGTTCTTC | CASSRMSGGGSSYNEQFF
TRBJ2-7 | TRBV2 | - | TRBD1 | TGTGCCAGCCACCCGGGACAGCCCTACGAGCAGTACTTC | CASHPGQPYEQYF
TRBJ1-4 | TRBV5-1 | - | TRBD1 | TGCGCCAGCAGCTTCGGGACAGCCCCAACTAATGAAAAACTGTTTTTT | CASSFGTAPTNEKLFF
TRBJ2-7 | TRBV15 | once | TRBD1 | TGTGCCACCAGCAGAGTAGGGGGCATCGGCGAGCAGTACTTC | CATSRVGGIGEQYF
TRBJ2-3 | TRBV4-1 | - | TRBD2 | TGCGCCAGCAGCCATCGGACTAGCGGGGGGGCTGTCCCGCAGTATTTT | CASSHRTSGGAVPQYF
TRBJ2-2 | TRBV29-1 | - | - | TGCGGCGTGCGGAACACCGGGGAGCTGTTTTTT | CGVRNTGELFF
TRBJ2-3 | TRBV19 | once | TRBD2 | TGTGCCAGTAGTCCCCTTGGACTAGCGGGGGGGCTGGTCGGTACGCAGTATTTT | CASSPLGLAGGLVGTQYF
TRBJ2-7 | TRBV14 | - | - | TGTGCCAGCAGACAACAGGGGAGGGGCTACGAGCAGTACTTC | CASRQQGRGYEQYF
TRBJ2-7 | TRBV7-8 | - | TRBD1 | TGTGCCAGCAGTCCTCGGACAGGCTACGAGCAGTACTTC | CASSPRTGYEQYF
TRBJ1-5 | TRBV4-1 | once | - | TGCGCCAGCAGCCCTAATATGGGGGCGAGGCAGCCCCAGCATTTT | CASSPNMGARQPQHF
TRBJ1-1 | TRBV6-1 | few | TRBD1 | TGTGCCAGCAGTGAAGGTAACAGGGGGATTGAAGCTTTCTTT | CASSEGNRGIEAFF
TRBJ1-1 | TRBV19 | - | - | TGTGCCAGTACCCTCAGGGGAAACACTGAAGCTTTCTTT | CASTLRGNTEAFF
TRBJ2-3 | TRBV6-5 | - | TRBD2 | TGTGCCAGCAGACGGGGGGGCACAGATACGCAGTATTTT | CASRRGGTDTQYF
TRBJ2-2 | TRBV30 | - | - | TGTGCCTGGAGTGTACGGGTGCCCGGGGAGCTGTTTTTT | CAWSVRVPGELFF
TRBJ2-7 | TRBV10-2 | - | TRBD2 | TGCGCCAGCAGCATATACAGCGGGGGGGCCAACGAGCAGTACTTC | CASSIYSGGANEQYF
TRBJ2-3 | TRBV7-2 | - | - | TGTGCCAGCAGGTCGACATATAGCACAGATACGCAGTATTTT | CASRSTYSTDTQYF
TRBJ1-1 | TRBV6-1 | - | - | TGTGCCAGCAGTGAGATGTGGGGGCGCATGAACACTGAAGCTTTCTTT | CASSEMWGRMNTEAFF
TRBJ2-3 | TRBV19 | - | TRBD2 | TGTGCCAGTAGGTCGACTAGCGGGGGCACAGATACGCAGTATTTT | CASRSTSGGTDTQYF
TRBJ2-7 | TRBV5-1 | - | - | TGCGCCAGCAGCTTGAGGGGGGGCTACGAGCAGTACTTC | CASSLRGGYEQYF
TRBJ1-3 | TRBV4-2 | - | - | TGTGCCAGCAGCCAAGAAATCAGTCGCTCTGGAAACACCATATATTTT | CASSQEISRSGNTIYF
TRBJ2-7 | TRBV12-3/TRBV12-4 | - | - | TGTGCCAGCAGTCTCGTCTCTCCCTACGAGCAGTACTTC | CASSLVSPYEQYF
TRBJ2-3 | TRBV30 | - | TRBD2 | TGTGCCTGGAGGACTAGCAGCACAGATACGCAGTATTTT | CAWRTSSTDTQYF
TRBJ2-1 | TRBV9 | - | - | TGTGCCAGCAGCCCCCAAACTAGGGTCAATGAGCAGTTCTTC | CASSPQTRVNEQFF
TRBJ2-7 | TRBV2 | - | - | TGTGCCAGCAGATTCTTGCTGGGGGCCTCCGAGCAGTACTTC | CASRFLLGASEQYF
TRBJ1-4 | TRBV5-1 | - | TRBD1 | TGCGCCAGCAGCCAAAGGACAGGGGGCAGGGCTAATGAAAAACTGTTTTTT | CASSQRTGGRANEKLFF
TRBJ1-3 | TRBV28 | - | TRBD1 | TGTGCCAGCATCCCCCCGCCCGGAGGGGGCAGCTCTGGAAACACCATATATTTT | CASIPPPGGGSSGNTIYF
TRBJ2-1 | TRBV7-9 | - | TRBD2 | TGTGCCAGCAGCGCCATAGCGGGGACCCTCTACAATGAGCAGTTCTTC | CASSAIAGTLYNEQFF
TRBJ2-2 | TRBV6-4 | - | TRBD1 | TGTGCCAGCAGCCCCCGGGACAGATCAACCGGGGAGCTGTTTTTT | CASSPRDRSTGELFF
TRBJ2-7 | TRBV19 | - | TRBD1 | TGTGCCAGTAGTTTGGGACAGGGGTACGGCGAGCAGTACTTC | CASSLGQGYGEQYF
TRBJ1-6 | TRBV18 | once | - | TGTGCCAGCTCACCGAAGATGTGGACAGTCTTGATATCCTATAATTCACCCCTCCACTTT | CASSPKMWTVLISYNSPLHF
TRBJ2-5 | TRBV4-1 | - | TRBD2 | TGCGCCAGCAGCCAAACTAGCGGGAAAGAGACCCAGTACTTC | CASSQTSGKETQYF
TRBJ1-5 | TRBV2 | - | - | TGTGCCAGCAGCCCTTATAGCAATCAGCCCCAGCATTTT | CASSPYSNQPQHF